This T cell receptor beta chain was recorded in a study of regulatory T cells in long-lasting Graves disease. Study information: Over 5 years of antithyroid drugs with positive TSH receptor antibodies was taken to mean persistent Graves' disease.

Findings and caveats of the study: Persistent disease exhibited a predilection for TRBV28, TRBJ1-2 and TRBJ2-5. Examination was confined to peripheral blood, excluding thyroid tissue.

V shed 10 bases and J shed 1 base, with 8 bases lying between them. CDR3 length: 13 residues. Arm-PCR of CDR3 regions and iRepertoire HTBI primers were the basis on which TCR beta libraries were built. TCRdb fed the multiplex PCR reads into MiXCR, producing one record per CDR3 protein. The table has about 660,000 distinct CDR3 sequences, about 30% seen once. Only a few counts were recorded for this clonotype. What it binds is not known. Specified time point: persistent/refractory GD, antithyroid drugs over 5 years with positive TRAb. RNA isolated from PBMCs was used to make the TCR library. The sequencing here drew on peripheral blood mononuclear cells (PBMCs), taken when the disease was refractory, from a patient treated with antithyroid drugs. The receptor was isolated from a female donor with Graves disease. The genes are TRBV12-3 or TRBV12-4 and TRBJ2-6; D might be TRBD2 (5 bases). The CDR3 sequence: CATRESGANVLTF. The CDR3 nucleotides read TGTGCCACCCGGGAATCTGGGGCCAACGTCCTGACTTTC.